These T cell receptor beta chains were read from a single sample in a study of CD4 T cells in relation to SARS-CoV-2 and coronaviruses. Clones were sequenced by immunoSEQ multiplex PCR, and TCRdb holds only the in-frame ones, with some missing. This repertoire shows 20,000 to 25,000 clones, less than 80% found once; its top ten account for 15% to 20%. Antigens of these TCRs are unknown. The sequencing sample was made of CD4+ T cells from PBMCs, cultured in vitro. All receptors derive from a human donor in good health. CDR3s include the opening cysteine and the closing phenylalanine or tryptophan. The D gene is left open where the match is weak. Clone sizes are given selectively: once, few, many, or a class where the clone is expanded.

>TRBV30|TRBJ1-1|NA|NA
TGTGCCTGGAGAGTAACGGGACATCTGAACACTGAAGCTTTCTTT
CAWRVTGHLNTEAFF
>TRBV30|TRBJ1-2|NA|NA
TGTGCCTGGAGCTCCTCGGGACGGCCAAACTATGGCTACACCTTC
CAWSSSGRPNYGYTF
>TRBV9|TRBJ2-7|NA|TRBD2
TGTGCCAGCAGCGTGGGACTAGCAGAGACCTACGAGCAGTACTTC
CASSVGLAETYEQYF
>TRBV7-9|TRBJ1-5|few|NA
TGTGCCAGCAGCTGGGACGATAATCAGCCCCAGCATTTT
CASSWDDNQPQHF
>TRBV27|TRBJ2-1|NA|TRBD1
TGTGCCAGCAGTTCTCAGGGGGTACATGAGCAGTTCTTC
CASSSQGVHEQFF
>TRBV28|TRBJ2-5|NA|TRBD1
TGTGCCAGCAGTCAAATTGACAGGGGCTACCAAGAGACCCAGTACTTC
CASSQIDRGYQETQYF
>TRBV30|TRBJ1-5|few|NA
TGTGCCTGGACCTCGGGGGATAATCAGCCCCAGCATTTT
CAWTSGDNQPQHF
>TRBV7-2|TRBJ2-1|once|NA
TGTGCCAGCAGCTGGACTCGGGAGCCCAACAATGAGCAGTTCTTC
CASSWTREPNNEQFF
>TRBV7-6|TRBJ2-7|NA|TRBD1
TGTGCCAGCAGCTTAGGACAGGGGGCACCCTACGAGCAGTACTTC
CASSLGQGAPYEQYF
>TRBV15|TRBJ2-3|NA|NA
TGTGCCACCAGCGTTCGGTGGAGGCCGGATACGCAGTATTTT
CATSVRWRPDTQYF
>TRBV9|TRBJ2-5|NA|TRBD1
TGTGCCAGCAGCGTAGAGGAGACAGGGGTAGGGAAGACCCAGTACTTC
CASSVEETGVGKTQYF
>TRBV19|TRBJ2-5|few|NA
TGTGCCAGTAGTCTCTTATGGGGGGGGCGGCAAGAGACCCAGTACTTC
CASSLLWGGRQETQYF
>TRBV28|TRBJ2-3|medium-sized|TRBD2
TGTGCCAGCAGTTTCCCTAGCGGATACACAGATACGCAGTATTTT
CASSFPSGYTDTQYF
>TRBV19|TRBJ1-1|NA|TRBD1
TGTGCCAGCCGCGGACAGGCCACTGAAGCTTTCTTT
CASRGQATEAFF
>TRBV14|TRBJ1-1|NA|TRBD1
TGTGCCAGCAGCCCACAGGGGTGGGACACTGAAGCTTTCTTT
CASSPQGWDTEAFF
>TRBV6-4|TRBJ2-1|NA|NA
TGTGCCAGCAGTGACTCTGGAAAACAGGACTACAATGAGCAGTTCTTC
CASSDSGKQDYNEQFF
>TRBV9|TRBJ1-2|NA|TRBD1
TGTGCCAGCAGCGTAACCGGGACAGGGGGAAACTATGGCTACACCTTC
CASSVTGTGGNYGYTF
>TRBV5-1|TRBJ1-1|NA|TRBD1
TGCGCCAGCAGCTTGGTCTTCCGGACAGGGATGAACACTGAAGCTTTCTTT
CASSLVFRTGMNTEAFF
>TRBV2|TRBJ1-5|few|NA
TGTGCCAGCAGTCAGTTCACAGGGAGCAATCAGCCCCAGCATTTT
CASSQFTGSNQPQHF
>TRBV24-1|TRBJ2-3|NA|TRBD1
TGTGCCACCTCCGGGACAGGGGCCACAGATACGCAGTATTTT
CATSGTGATDTQYF
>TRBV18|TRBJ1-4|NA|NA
TGTGCCAGCTCGGCCAACAGAGCAACTAATGAAAAACTGTTTTTT
CASSANRATNEKLFF
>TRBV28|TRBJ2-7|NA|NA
TGTGCCAGCAGTCCCGACAGATCACGGTACTTC
CASSPDRSRYF
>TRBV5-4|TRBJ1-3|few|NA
TGTGCCAGCAGCTCCCCCCGTTCTGGAAACACCATATATTTT
CASSSPRSGNTIYF
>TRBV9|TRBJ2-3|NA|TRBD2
TGTGCCAGCACAAAACTAGCGGGAGGGATGGATACGCAGTATTTT
CASTKLAGGMDTQYF
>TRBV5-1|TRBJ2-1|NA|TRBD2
TGCGCCAGCAGAACGACTAGCGGGTACAATGAGCAGTTCTTC
CASRTTSGYNEQFF
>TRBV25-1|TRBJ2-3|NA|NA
TGTGCCAGCAGTGTAACTACAGATACGCAGTATTTT
CASSVTTDTQYF
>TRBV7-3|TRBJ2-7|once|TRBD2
TGTGCCAGCAGGGACGCGGGGGGCTACGAGCAGTACTTC
CASRDAGGYEQYF
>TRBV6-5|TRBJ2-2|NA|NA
TGTGCCAGCAGTTACTCGGCGGGCCTAAGTTCCGGGGAGCTGTTTTTT
CASSYSAGLSSGELFF
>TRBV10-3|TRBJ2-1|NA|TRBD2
TGTGCCATCAGTACTACCGGGGGGGGACCAGAGCAGTTCTTC
CAISTTGGGPEQFF
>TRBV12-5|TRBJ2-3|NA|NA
TGTGCTAGTGGTTTGAGCTTTTCCCAAAATGGTGATACGCAGTATTTT
CASGLSFSQNGDTQYF
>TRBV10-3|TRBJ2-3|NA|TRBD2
TGTGCCATCAGTCTAGCGGGAGAAGATACGCAGTATTTT
CAISLAGEDTQYF
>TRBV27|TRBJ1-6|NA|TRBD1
TGTGCCAGCAGTTTCGGCAGGGGGAATTCACCCCTCCACTTT
CASSFGRGNSPLHF
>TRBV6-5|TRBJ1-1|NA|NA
TGTGCCAGCAGTTTCAGGGGCGAAAACACTGAAGCTTTCTTT
CASSFRGENTEAFF
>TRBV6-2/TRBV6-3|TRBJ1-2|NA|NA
TGTGCCAGCAGTTACGCGCAGGGGCAGTGGTATGGCTACACCTTC
CASSYAQGQWYGYTF
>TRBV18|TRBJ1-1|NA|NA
TGTGCCAGCTCACTCCGTACAGGGAACACTGAAGCTTTCTTT
CASSLRTGNTEAFF
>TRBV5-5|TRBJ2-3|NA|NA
TGTGCCAGCAGCTTGCCTATCACTAGCACAGATACGCAGTATTTT
CASSLPITSTDTQYF
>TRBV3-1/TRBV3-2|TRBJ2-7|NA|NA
TGTGCCAGCAGCCACGCTAGCAGGCAGTACTTC
CASSHASRQYF
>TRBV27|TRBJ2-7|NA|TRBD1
TGTGCCAGCAGTTTAACCACAACAGGGGGCCACGAGCAGTACTTC
CASSLTTTGGHEQYF
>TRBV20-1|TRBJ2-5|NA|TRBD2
TGCAGCCCTAGTGATAGCGGGGGACTAGAGACCCAGTACTTC
CSPSDSGGLETQYF
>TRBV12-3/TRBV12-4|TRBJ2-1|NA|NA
TGTGCCAGCAGTTTGAGGCTCGACAATGAGCAGTTCTTC
CASSLRLDNEQFF
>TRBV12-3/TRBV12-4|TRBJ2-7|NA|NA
TGTGCCAGCAGTATACCCTACTACGAGCAGTACTTC
CASSIPYYEQYF
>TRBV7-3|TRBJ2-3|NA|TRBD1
TGTGCCAGCAGCTCAATGCCCGGGACAGGGCCGCAGTATTTT
CASSSMPGTGPQYF
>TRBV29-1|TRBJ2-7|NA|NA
TGCAGCGTTGGCTCAGGCAACTACGAGCAGTACTTC
CSVGSGNYEQYF
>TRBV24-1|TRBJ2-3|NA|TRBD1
TGTGCCACCAGTGATTTCGGTGACAGGGGATCGGATACGCAGTATTTT
CATSDFGDRGSDTQYF
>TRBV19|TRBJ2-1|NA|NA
TGTGCCAGTAGTATAGGGTCCAGGGGTCCGGTGACCGAGCAGTTCTTC
CASSIGSRGPVTEQFF
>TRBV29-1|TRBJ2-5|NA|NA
TGCAGCGTTGCCGGGGAGACCCAGTACTTC
CSVAGETQYF
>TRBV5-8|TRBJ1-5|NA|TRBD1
TGTGCCAGCAGCCTACAGGGGTTCAGCAATCAGCCCCAGCATTTT
CASSLQGFSNQPQHF